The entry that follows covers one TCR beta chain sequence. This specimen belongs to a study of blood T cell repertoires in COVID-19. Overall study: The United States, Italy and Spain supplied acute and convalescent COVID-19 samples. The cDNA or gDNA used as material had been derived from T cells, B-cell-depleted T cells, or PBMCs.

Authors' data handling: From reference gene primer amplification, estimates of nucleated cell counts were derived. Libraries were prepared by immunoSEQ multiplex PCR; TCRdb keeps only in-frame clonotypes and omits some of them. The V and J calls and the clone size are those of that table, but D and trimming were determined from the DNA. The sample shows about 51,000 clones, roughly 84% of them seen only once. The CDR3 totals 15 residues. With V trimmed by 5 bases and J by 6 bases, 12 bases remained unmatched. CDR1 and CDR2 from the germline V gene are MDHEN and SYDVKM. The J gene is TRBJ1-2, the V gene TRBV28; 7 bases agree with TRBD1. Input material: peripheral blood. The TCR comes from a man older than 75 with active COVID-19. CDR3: CASSGPGQQAHGYTF. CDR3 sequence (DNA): TGTGCCAGCAGTGGACCGGGACAGCAAGCCCATGGCTACACCTTC.